These 8 T cell receptor beta chains came from one sample sequenced in a study of shared clonotypes between healthy human individuals (dated by TCRdb to the early 2020s). The method was the immunoSEQ multiplex PCR assay. As stored in TCRdb, this immuneACCESS dataset retains in-frame rearrangements with V and J assigned. A fraction of the clones does not appear; measured against another copy, unresolved V genes explain less than half of the discrepancy, and the remainder lacks a known reason. The sample includes about 680,000 clones, with more than 70% observed a single time. 1.5% to 2% of the sample lies in the top ten. The sequenced material came from memory CD4+ T cells sorted from blood. The sample's cell subset or site label, in plain terms: CD45RA-negative fraction. These receptors were collected from a woman between 25 and 40 years old in good health.

This clone came up many times. The rearrangement uses TRBV30 and TRBJ1-1, with no clear D. This CDR3 comprises 12 residues. Trimming removed 5 bases from V and 8 bases from J, with 15 bases in between. Germline CDR1 is GTSNPN and CDR2 is SVGIG (reference sequence). This CDR3 reads CAWERVRWEAFF. The CDR3 DNA reads as TGTGCCTGGGAGAGGGTTAGGTGGGAAGCTTTCTTT.

Written as DNA, the CDR3 is TGTGCCAGTCGGAGACTAGCCTACGCGATGGAGGAGCTGTTTTTT. It translates to CASRRLAYAMEELFF. J is TRBJ2-2 and V is TRBV7-2; 7 bases match TRBD2. The CDR3 runs to 15 residues. The V gene end was trimmed by 9 bases and the J gene end by 10 bases; junction bases not matched to a gene: 17. CDR1 and CDR2 from the germline V gene are SGHTA and FQGNSA.

The genes are TRBV7-9 and TRBJ2-5; 7 nucleotides match TRBD1. Germline CDR1 is SEHNR and CDR2 is FQNEAQ (reference sequence). The V segment lost 8 bases and the J segment 0 bases; nucleotides outside the gene matches: 6. The CDR3 loop spans 14 amino acids. The CDR3 here is CASVWGTDQETQYF. Written as DNA, the CDR3 is TGTGCCAGCGTCTGGGGGACAGACCAAGAGACCCAGTACTTC.

The J gene is TRBJ1-4, the V gene TRBV6-1, with a tentative D call TRBD1 (6 bases). V was trimmed by 2 bases and J by 7 bases, leaving 17 bases between them. CDR3 length equals 16 residues. Germline V gene data show CDR1 as MNHNS and CDR2 as SASEGT. CDR3 bases: TGTGCCAGCAGTGAAAGTAAAGGGGGGGCGCGTGAAAAACTGTTTTTT. This sequence encodes CASSESKGGAREKLFF.

The rearrangement links TRBV11-3 to TRBJ2-3; no clear D. Germline CDR1 is SGHNT and CDR2 is YENEEA. The V end lost 0 bases, the J end lost 6 bases, and 7 bases lay between the germline ends. The CDR3 has 13 amino acids. CDR3: CASSLETRDTQYF. The CDR3 bases are TGTGCCAGCAGCTTAGAAACAAGGGATACGCAGTATTTT.

The chain uses TRBV18 and TRBJ2-5, with D unresolved. Trimming took 4 bases from V and 2 from J, leaving 8 bases between them. CDR3 size: 13 residues. Looked up from germline, CDR1 is KGHSH and CDR2 is LQKENI. CDR3 amino acids: CASSQVGQETQYF. In DNA form, the CDR3 reads TGTGCCAGCTCACAAGTCGGACAAGAGACCCAGTACTTC.

This clone was seen only a few times. The gene calls are TRBV6-5 and TRBJ1-5; 9 nucleotides agree with TRBD1. The CDR3 runs to 15 residues. J lost 6 bases, V lost 5 bases, and 8 bases had no gene match. Germline loops: CDR1 MNHEY, CDR2 SVGAGI. This chain's CDR3 is CASSQTGGVSQPQHF. The CDR3 DNA sequence: TGTGCCAGCAGTCAGACAGGGGGAGTATCTCAGCCCCAGCATTTT.

The chain links TRBV7-9 to TRBJ2-7, with TRBD1 identical over 10 bases. The CDR3 has 14 amino acids. Germline V lookup: CDR1 SEHNR, CDR2 FQNEAQ (reference sequence). The ends lost 4 bases at V and 2 bases at J; junction bases unmatched: 2. The CDR3 nucleotides are TGTGCCAGCAGCTGGGACAGGGGAGCCTACGAGCAGTACTTC. Translating it yields CASSWDRGAYEQYF.